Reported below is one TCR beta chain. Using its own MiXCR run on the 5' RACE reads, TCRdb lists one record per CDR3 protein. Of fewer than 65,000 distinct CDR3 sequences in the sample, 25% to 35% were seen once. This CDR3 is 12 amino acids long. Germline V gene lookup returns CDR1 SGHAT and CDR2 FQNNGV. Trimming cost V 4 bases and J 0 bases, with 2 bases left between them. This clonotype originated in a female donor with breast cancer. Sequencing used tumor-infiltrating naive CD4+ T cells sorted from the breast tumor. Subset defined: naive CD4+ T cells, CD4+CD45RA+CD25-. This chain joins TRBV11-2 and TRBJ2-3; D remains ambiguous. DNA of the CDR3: TGTGCCAGCAGCTACAGCACAGATACGCAGTATTTT. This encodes CASSYSTDTQYF. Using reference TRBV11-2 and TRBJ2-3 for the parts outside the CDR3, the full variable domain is EAGVAQSPRYKIIEKRQSVAFWCNPISGHATLYWYQQILGQGPKLLIQFQNNGVVDDSQLPKDRFSAERLKGVDSTLKIQPAKLEDSAVYLCASSYSTDTQYFGPGTRLTVL.